This TCR beta chain was sequenced during a study of T cell responses to AZD1222 COVID-19 vaccine (dated by TCRdb to the early 2020s). Regarding the study in general: A total of under 250 trial participants underwent TCR sequencing, of whom around 210 had received two doses of AZD1222 and around 25 had received two doses of the MenACWY control vaccine. Enrollment into the trials was organized by age into subgroups of 18-55, 56-69 and 70-plus years, and those subgroups contained approximately 160, 26 and 62 TCR-sequenced participants, respectively. The research as a whole found: After two AZD1222 doses, both the breadth and the depth of spike-specific TCRs were significantly higher than at day 0 and than in MenACWY recipients. Vaccine-associated CD4 TCRs spanned the whole spike protein, with dominant responses in regions 160-218 and 743-854. Conclusions about previously exposed vaccinees were limited because only six AZD1222 recipients were SARS-CoV-2 seropositive at baseline. Because no day 14 peak-response samples were available, the repertoires could be characterized only after the peak T cell response. Participants were mostly white British and included more females than males, and it was suggested by the authors that clonal diversity may have been underestimated. Nearly half of unique spike-specific TCRs reportedly recognized epitopes outside regions mutated in the B.1.351 and B.1.1.7 variants. The 56-69-year group was small, and its depth increase did not reach significance, likely because of low power.

With regard to this clone: Its antigen is unknown. Base qualities are not recorded, but no much larger clone differs from it by a single base.

The CDR3 regions of human TCRbeta chains were analyzed by immunosequencing. On the study's bioinformatics: Repertoire TCRs were checked for matches against a reference library of SARS-CoV-2-specific TCRs that had been generated using the MIRA antigen-specificity platform. Breadth was defined as the fraction of unique TCRs that were SARS-CoV-2-associated, and depth was defined as the fraction of total T cells that were SARS-CoV-2-associated. Using the MIRA data, every spike-specific TCR was mapped to the spike region that the TCR reacted to and assigned to either a CD4 or a CD8 class. Log10-transformed breadth and depth values were compared by one-way ANOVA with Sidak's multiple comparisons tests. The table comes from immuneACCESS by way of TCRdb, which keeps in-frame sequences with V and J called. Part of the clones is missing from these tables; in studies checked, under half for an unresolved V gene and the rest for unknown reasons. V and J calls and clone size are those listed in that table; D and trimming were worked out from the DNA. This sample has approximately 80,000 clones in its table, and about nine tenths of those were observed once. The ten top clones hold 3.3% of the sample.

Sample time point, as interpreted from the label and publication: about 28 days (+/-7) after the second vaccine dose. AZD1222 recipients given second doses at about 4 weeks or at about 12 weeks were pooled, since spike-specific TCR depth and breadth were not found to differ between the two schedules. The vaccinee samples were drawn from two UK trials, COV001 and COV002, one of which was a single-blind randomized controlled phase 2/3 trial testing AZD1222 (ChAdOx1 nCoV-19) in healthy adults. For TCRbeta chain sequencing, PBMC samples were collected from trial participants at day 0 and at day 28 after the second dose. This TCR was recovered from an adult who received the AZD1222 COVID-19 vaccine. The sample in question was peripheral blood, obtained 28 days after the second AZD1222 dose.

The sequence in DNA is TGTGCCAGCAGCTCCCACCGGGGTTCTGGGGCCAACGTCCTGACTTTC. This yields the protein CASSSHRGSGANVLTF. The chain employs TRBV21-1 and TRBJ2-6; the table's D gene call, TRBD2, was not cross checked with the DNA. TRBV21-1 is given as a pseudogene. The CDR3 runs 16 amino acids, cysteine and phenylalanine included. Just CDR3 DNA is preserved here, 48 bases in frame from base 1.